What follows are 12 T cell receptor beta chains derived from one specimen sequenced in a study of cytomegalovirus exposure and HLA in healthy donors. PCR employed 60 Vbeta and 13 Jbeta primers. Measured with immunoSEQ multiplex PCR; TCRdb has only the in-frame clones, and not every one. This sample's clone table lists roughly 74,000 clones. The sample taken for sequencing was PBMCs. These receptors came from a female donor in good health and CMV-seropositive.

This CDR3 is CASSQDVASPNTGELFF. CDR3 DNA sequence: TGCGCCAGCAGCCAAGATGTGGCCTCGCCGAACACCGGGGAGCTGTTTTTT. V usage is TRBV4-1 and J usage is TRBJ2-2; D ambiguous. Trimming removed 0 bases at V and 0 bases at J, with 11 bases between. The germline gives CDR1 MGHRA, CDR2 YSYEKL. The CDR3 has 17 amino acids.

The genes are TRBV13 and TRBJ1-5; no reliable D call. V was shortened by 0 bases and J by 6 bases, with 3 bases between the two germline ends. CDR3 size: 12 residues. Looked up from germline, CDR1 is PRHDT and CDR2 is FYEKMQ (reference sequence). CDR3 DNA: TGTGCCAGCAGCTTAGGCCGTCAGCCCCAGCATTTT. Protein product: CASSLGRQPQHF.

The chain carries TRBV10-3 and TRBJ1-1; D possibly corresponds to TRBD1 (5 bases). This CDR3 comprises 16 residues. Per the germline V gene, CDR1 is ENHRY and CDR2 is SYGVKD. V was cut by 4 bases and J by 5 bases, with 20 bases left in between. The CDR3 is CAISGGEEGPSTEAFF. The DNA for the CDR3 is TGTGCCATCAGTGGAGGGGAGGAGGGGCCGAGTACTGAAGCTTTCTTT.

This rearrangement joins TRBV28 to TRBJ2-3, with D possibly matching TRBD2 (5 bases). The V gene lost 6 bases and the J gene lost 4 bases, with 11 bases spanning the gap. This CDR3 has 13 residues. CDR1 and CDR2 (germline): MDHEN, SYDVKM. For the CDR3, the DNA is TGTGCCAGCAGCCGGGCGGGTTCAGATACGCAGTATTTT. Translation: CASSRAGSDTQYF.

The chain couples TRBV14 to TRBJ1-1, with D unresolved. The CDR3 has 15 amino acids. Germline V gene lookup returns CDR1 SGHDN and CDR2 FVKESK. V dropped 0 bases and J dropped 1 base, with 9 bases sitting between them. DNA for the CDR3: TGTGCCAGCAGCCAAGAGAGCGGGTGGAACACTGAAGCTTTCTTT. Translation: CASSQESGWNTEAFF.

The chain employs TRBV29-1 and TRBJ2-5, with D unclear. The J call may be in error: the DNA end matches TRBJ2-7 better. The CDR3 totals 10 residues. Germline CDR1 and CDR2: SQVTM and ANQGSEA. The CDR3 nucleotides read TGCAGCGTCGCGAACGCCGAGCAGTACTTC. Translated, it gives CSVANAEQYF.

The CDR3 region has the DNA TGTGCCAGCAGTTTCGGACAGGGTACGGGCCAGCCCCAGCATTTT. Amino acid sequence: CASSFGQGTGQPQHF. This chain joins TRBV6-6 and TRBJ1-5; 8 bases line up with TRBD1. Germline V gives CDR1 MNHNY, CDR2 SVGAGI (reference sequence). With 4 bases clipped from V and 7 bases from J, the junction kept 9 bases outside the gene matches. CDR3 length equals 15 residues.

The chain carries TRBV5-8 and TRBJ1-1; perhaps TRBD1 as D (5 bases). Per the germline V gene, CDR1 is SGHTS and CDR2 is YDEGEE. The CDR3 loop spans 13 amino acids. The V end was cut by 6 bases, the J end by 6 bases, with 15 bases between. The CDR3, as DNA: TGTGCCAGCAACCCACAACAGGAGCCTGAAGCTTTCTTT. This codes for CASNPQQEPEAFF.

This chain links TRBV5-4 with TRBJ1-1; 8 nucleotides match TRBD1. Germline V gene data show CDR1 as SGHNT and CDR2 as YYREEE (reference sequence). This CDR3 region has 14 residues. V shed 3 bases, J shed 3 bases, and the junction held 4 bases outside the gene matches. DNA of the CDR3: TGTGCCAGCAGCTCAGGGGGCAAGGACACTGAAGCTTTCTTT. It codes for CASSSGGKDTEAFF.

The chain employs TRBV6-5 and TRBJ1-1, with D perhaps TRBD1 (6 bases). V was trimmed by 2 bases and J by 7 bases, leaving 14 bases between them. Germline lookup yields CDR1 MNHEY and CDR2 SVGAGI. This CDR3 comprises 14 residues. The CDR3 region is CASSYAGVSSEAFF. The CDR3 DNA reads TGTGCCAGCAGTTACGCAGGGGTTAGTAGTGAAGCTTTCTTT.

This chain links TRBV7-2 with TRBJ1-5; tentatively, D is TRBD1 (6 bases). Trimming cost V 1 base and J 7 bases, with 20 bases left between them. The CDR3 is 17 amino acids. Looked up from germline, CDR1 is SGHTA and CDR2 is FQGNSA. Here the CDR3 DNA reads TGTGCCAGCAGCTTAGGGGGGGGACAATTATTTCACCAGCCCCAGCATTTT. As protein: CASSLGGGQLFHQPQHF.

V is TRBV25-1 and J is TRBJ1-4; 7 bases align to TRBD1. CDR3 length: 14 amino acids. V shed 1 base, J shed 5 bases, and the junction held 1 base outside the gene matches. Per germline, CDR1 MGHDK and CDR2 SYGVNS. CDR3 bases: TGTGCCAGCAGTGAATGGGGACAGAATGAAAAACTGTTTTTT. Encoded protein: CASSEWGQNEKLFF.